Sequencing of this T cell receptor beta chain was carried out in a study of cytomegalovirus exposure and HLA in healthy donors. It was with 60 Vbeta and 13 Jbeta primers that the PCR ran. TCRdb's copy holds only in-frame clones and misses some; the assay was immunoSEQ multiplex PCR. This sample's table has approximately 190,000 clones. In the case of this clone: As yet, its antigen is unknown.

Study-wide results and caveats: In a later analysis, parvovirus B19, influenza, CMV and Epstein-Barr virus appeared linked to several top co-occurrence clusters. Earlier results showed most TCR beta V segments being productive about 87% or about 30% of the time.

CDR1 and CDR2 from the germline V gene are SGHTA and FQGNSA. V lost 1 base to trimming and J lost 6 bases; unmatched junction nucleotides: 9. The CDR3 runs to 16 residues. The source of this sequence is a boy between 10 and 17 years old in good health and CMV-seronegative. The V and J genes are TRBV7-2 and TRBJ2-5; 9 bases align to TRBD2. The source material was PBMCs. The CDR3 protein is CASSLEVAGGRKTQYF. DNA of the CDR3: TGTGCCAGCAGCTTAGAGGTTGCGGGGGGGAGGAAGACCCAGTACTTC.